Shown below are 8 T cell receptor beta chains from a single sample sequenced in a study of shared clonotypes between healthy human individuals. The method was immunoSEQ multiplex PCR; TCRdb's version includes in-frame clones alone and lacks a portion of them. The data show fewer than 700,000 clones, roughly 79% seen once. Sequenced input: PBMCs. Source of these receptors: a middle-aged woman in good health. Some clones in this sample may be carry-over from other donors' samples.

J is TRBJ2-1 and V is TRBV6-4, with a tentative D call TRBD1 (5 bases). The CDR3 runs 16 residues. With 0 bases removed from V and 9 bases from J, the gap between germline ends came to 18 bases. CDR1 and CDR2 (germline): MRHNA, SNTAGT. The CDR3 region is CASSDSGRTPSPEQFF. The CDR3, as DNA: TGTGCCAGCAGTGACTCGGGGCGAACTCCGTCCCCTGAGCAGTTCTTC.

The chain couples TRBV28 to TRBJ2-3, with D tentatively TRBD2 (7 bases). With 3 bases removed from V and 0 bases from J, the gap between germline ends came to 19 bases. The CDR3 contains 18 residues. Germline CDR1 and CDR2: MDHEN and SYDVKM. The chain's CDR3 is CASSFSWGLAESTDTQYF. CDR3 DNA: TGTGCCAGCAGTTTCTCTTGGGGGCTAGCGGAGAGCACAGATACGCAGTATTTT.

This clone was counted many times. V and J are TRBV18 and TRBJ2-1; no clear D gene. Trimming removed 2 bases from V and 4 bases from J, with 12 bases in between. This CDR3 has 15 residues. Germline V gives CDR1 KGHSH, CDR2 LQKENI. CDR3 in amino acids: CASSPSSADYNEQFF. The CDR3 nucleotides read TGTGCCAGCTCACCAAGTTCGGCGGATTACAATGAGCAGTTCTTC. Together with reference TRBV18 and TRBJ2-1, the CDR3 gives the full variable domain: NAGVMQNPRHLVRRRGQEARLRCSPMKGHSHVYWYRQLPEEGLKFMVYLQKENIIDESGMPKERFSAEFPKEGPSILRIQQVVRGDSAAYFCASSPSSADYNEQFFGPGTRLTVL.

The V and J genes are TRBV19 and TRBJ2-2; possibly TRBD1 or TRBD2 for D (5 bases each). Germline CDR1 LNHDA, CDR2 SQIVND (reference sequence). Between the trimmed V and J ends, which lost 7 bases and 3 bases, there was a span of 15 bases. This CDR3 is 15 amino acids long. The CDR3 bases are TGTGCCAGTACCCAGGGTCGGGAATACACCGGGGAGCTGTTTTTT. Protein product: CASTQGREYTGELFF.

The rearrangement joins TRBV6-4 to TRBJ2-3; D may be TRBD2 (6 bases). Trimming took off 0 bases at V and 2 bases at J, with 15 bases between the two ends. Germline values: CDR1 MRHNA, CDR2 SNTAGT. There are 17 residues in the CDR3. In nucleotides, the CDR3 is TGTGCCAGCAGTGACTCGGGCGGGGCCCTTGACACAGATACGCAGTATTTT. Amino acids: CASSDSGGALDTDTQYF.

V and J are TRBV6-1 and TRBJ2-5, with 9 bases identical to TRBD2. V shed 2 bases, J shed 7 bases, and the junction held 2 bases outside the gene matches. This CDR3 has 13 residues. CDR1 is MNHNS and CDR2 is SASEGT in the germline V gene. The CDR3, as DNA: TGTGCCAGCAGTGAAACGCGGGAGGGGACCCAGTACTTC. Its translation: CASSETREGTQYF.

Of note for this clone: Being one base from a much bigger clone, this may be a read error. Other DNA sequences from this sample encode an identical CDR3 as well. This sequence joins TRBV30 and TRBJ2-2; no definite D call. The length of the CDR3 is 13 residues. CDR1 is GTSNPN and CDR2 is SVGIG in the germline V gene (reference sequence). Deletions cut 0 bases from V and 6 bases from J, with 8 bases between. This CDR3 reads CAWSVKGAGELFF. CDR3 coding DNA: TGTGCCTGGAGTGTAAAGGGTGCCGGGGAGCTGTTTTTT.

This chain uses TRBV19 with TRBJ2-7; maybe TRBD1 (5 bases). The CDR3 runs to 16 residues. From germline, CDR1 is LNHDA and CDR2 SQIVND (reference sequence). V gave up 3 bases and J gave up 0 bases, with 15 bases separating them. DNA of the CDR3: TGTGCCAGTAGTATCGGACACACCCAGATCTCCTACGAGCAGTACTTC. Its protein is CASSIGHTQISYEQYF.